These 23 T cell receptor beta chains were sequenced from one sample in a study of shared clonotypes between healthy human individuals. Sequenced by immunoSEQ multiplex PCR; TCRdb stores in-frame clones only, minus some. The data contain 730,000 or so clones, 72% of them singletons. The specimen sequenced was memory CD4+ T cells sorted from blood. Stated subset: CD45RA-negative fraction. Receptors originate from a woman in her twenties or thirties in good health.

The chain has TRBV11-2 and TRBJ2-1; 9 bases agree with TRBD2. V shed 6 bases and J 2 bases; nucleotides not matched to a gene: 11. CDR1 and CDR2 from the germline V gene are SGHAT and FQNNGV. This CDR3 is built from 17 residues. CDR3 in DNA: TGTGCCAGCAGTCAGACCCGGGGACTAGCCACCTACAATGAGCAGTTCTTC. Encoded protein: CASSQTRGLATYNEQFF.

Points on this clone: With a far larger clone one base away, a read error is the likely cause. The same CDR3 arises from other DNA sequences in this sample as well. The chain is built from TRBV5-6 and TRBJ2-5; weak D call: TRBD2 (5 bases). The germline V gene has CDR1 SGHDT and CDR2 YYEEEE. The CDR3 covers 15 residues. The V and J ends lost 0 bases and 2 bases respectively, with 11 bases between them. The CDR3 sequence: CASSLGFGIQETQYF. CDR3 sequence (DNA): TGTGCCAGCAGCTTGGGCTTCGGGATTCAAGAGACCCAGTACTTC.

This chain uses TRBV10-3 with TRBJ1-1; the match to TRBD1 covers 9 bases. The CDR3 consists of 13 residues. The ends lost 6 bases at V and 5 bases at J; junction bases unmatched: 4. CDR1 and CDR2 from the germline V gene are ENHRY and SYGVKD. The CDR3 is CAIRDDRGTEAFF. The CDR3 region has the DNA TGTGCCATCAGGGATGACAGGGGGACTGAAGCTTTCTTT.

V gene TRBV5-1 combines with J gene TRBJ2-1; D possibly corresponds to TRBD1 (5 bases). The germline CDR1 and CDR2 sequences are SGHRS and YFSETQ. V was cut by 0 bases and J by 4 bases, with 8 bases left in between. This CDR3 has 14 residues. CDR3 sequence (DNA): TGCGCCAGCAGCTTGGAGGGGCGGTACAATGAGCAGTTCTTC. Residues: CASSLEGRYNEQFF. The variable domain in full, with the rest retrieved from reference TRBV5-1 and TRBJ2-1, is KAGVTQTPRYLIKTRGQQVTLSCSPISGHRSVSWYQQTPGQGLQFLFEYFSETQRNKGNFPGRFSGRQFSNSRSEMNVSTLELGDSALYLCASSLEGRYNEQFFGPGTRLTVL.

The chain uses TRBV10-2 and TRBJ1-1; TRBD1 might be the D (5 bases). Germline CDR1 reads WSHSY; CDR2 reads SAAADI. The CDR3 is made up of 15 amino acids. Between the trimmed V and J ends, which lost 8 bases and 0 bases, there was a span of 16 bases. The CDR3 here is CASRPGGVLNTEAFF. CDR3 bases: TGCGCCAGCCGGCCAGGAGGGGTTTTGAACACTGAAGCTTTCTTT.

The chain recombines TRBV7-9 with TRBJ1-4; no clear D. CDR1 and CDR2 from the germline V gene are SEHNR and FQNEAQ (reference sequence). Trimming removed 1 base at V and 6 bases at J, with 12 bases between. The CDR3 length is 15 residues. The chain's CDR3 is CASSLGAALDEKLFF. The CDR3 coding sequence is TGTGCCAGCAGCTTAGGCGCAGCCCTTGATGAAAAACTGTTTTTT.

The CDR3 spells CASSPWGADEQYF. The CDR3 coding sequence is TGCGCCAGCAGCCCTTGGGGGGCAGACGAGCAGTACTTC. The chain combines TRBV5-1 with TRBJ2-7; D could derive from TRBD1 or TRBD2 (6 bases each). Per the germline V gene, CDR1 is SGHRS and CDR2 is YFSETQ. V lost 4 bases and J lost 5, with 13 bases in between. The CDR3 is made up of 13 amino acids.

This chain joins TRBV11-3 and TRBJ2-7; the D call may be TRBD1 or TRBD2 (5 bases each). V lost 5 bases and J lost 1, with 9 bases in between. In germline, CDR1 is SGHNT, CDR2 YENEEA. CDR3 length: 13 amino acids. The CDR3 loop is CASSLGESYEQYF. For the CDR3, the DNA is TGTGCCAGCAGCCTGGGGGAGTCCTACGAGCAGTACTTC.

The chain carries TRBV18 and TRBJ1-3; D possibly corresponds to TRBD1 (6 bases). Looked up from germline, CDR1 is KGHSH and CDR2 is LQKENI. This CDR3 region has 18 residues. The ends were cut back, 0 bases at V and 4 bases at J, with 19 bases in the middle. The CDR3 sequence is CASSPPTGALVSGNTIYF. CDR3 nucleotide sequence: TGTGCCAGCTCACCACCGACGGGGGCGCTTGTCTCCGGAAACACCATATATTTT. Full variable domain (remainder filled in from reference TRBV18 and TRBJ1-3): NAGVMQNPRHLVRRRGQEARLRCSPMKGHSHVYWYRQLPEEGLKFMVYLQKENIIDESGMPKERFSAEFPKEGPSILRIQQVVRGDSAAYFCASSPPTGALVSGNTIYFGEGSWLTVV.

The genes are TRBV10-3 and TRBJ2-3; TRBD1 or TRBD2 may be the D gene (6 bases each). This CDR3 is 14 amino acids long. V was pared by 8 bases and J by 5 bases, with 17 bases between. The germline CDR1 and CDR2 sequences are ENHRY and SYGVKD. This CDR3 is CAISPGAERDTQYF. The CDR3 DNA follows: TGTGCCATCTCCCCGGGGGCGGAGAGAGATACGCAGTATTTT.

This clone has only one observation. This sequence joins TRBV4-1 and TRBJ2-1; TRBD1 or TRBD2 may be the D gene (5 bases each). V gave up 3 bases and J gave up 10 bases, with 28 bases separating them. The CDR3 extends over 18 amino acids. Germline V lookup: CDR1 MGHRA, CDR2 YSYEKL. CDR3 nucleotides: TGCGCCAGCAGCCAGGAAAGACTCCGGGACCCCGTTTTTATGGAGCAGTTCTTC. Amino acids: CASSQERLRDPVFMEQFF.

This clone was observed many times. The chain carries TRBV23-1 and TRBJ1-1, with D tentatively TRBD1 (6 bases). TRBV23-1 is flagged as an ORF with uncertain function. This CDR3 has 16 residues. Between the trimmed V and J ends, which lost 3 bases and 0 bases, there was a span of 14 bases. The CDR3 nucleotides read TGCGCCAGCAGTCATGGGGGGGGCTCGGTGAACACTGAAGCTTTCTTT. It is translated as CASSHGGGSVNTEAFF.

The chain couples TRBV28 to TRBJ2-2; 11 bases are shared with TRBD1. The CDR3 spans 15 residues. CDR1 and CDR2 from the germline V gene are MDHEN and SYDVKM. V lost 4 bases to trimming and J lost 5 bases; unmatched junction nucleotides: 3. This chain's CDR3 is CASSYGQGATGELFF. CDR3 DNA: TGTGCCAGCAGTTATGGACAGGGGGCAACCGGGGAGCTGTTTTTT.

The rearrangement joins TRBV5-1 to TRBJ2-2, with TRBD2 matching 8 bases. The CDR3 has 17 amino acids. Per the germline V gene, CDR1 is SGHRS and CDR2 is YFSETQ. With 4 bases clipped from V and 7 bases from J, the junction kept 15 bases outside the gene matches. CDR3 protein: CASSGTVVAGKVGELFF. Here the CDR3 DNA reads TGCGCCAGCAGCGGAACGGTCGTAGCGGGAAAGGTCGGGGAGCTGTTTTTT.

The V and J genes are TRBV25-1 and TRBJ2-3; TRBD1 agrees at 8 bases. Germline CDR1 is MGHDK and CDR2 is SYGVNS. Unmatched junction bases numbered 6, after V lost 2 bases and J lost 5 bases. This CDR3 is 15 amino acids long. CDR3 nucleotides: TGTGCCAGCAGTGAACCACAGGGGGAAATAGATACGCAGTATTTT. This codes for CASSEPQGEIDTQYF.

As to this clone: A read error may be the cause here, since a much bigger clone is one base away. The rearrangement uses TRBV7-7 and TRBJ2-5; maybe TRBD1 (5 bases). This CDR3 spans 13 amino acids. Germline values: CDR1 SSHAT, CDR2 FNYEAQ (reference sequence). V was clipped by 1 base and J by 2 bases, with 5 bases between them. The CDR3 loop reads CASSLGQQETQYF. Here the CDR3 DNA reads TGTGCCAGCAGCTTAGGACAGCAAGAGACCCAGTACTTC.

The chain joins TRBV15 to TRBJ1-5; 10 positions agree with TRBD1. Trimming removed 3 bases from V and 8 bases from J; junction bases left unmatched: 7. Germline V gene sequence: CDR1 LNHNV, CDR2 YYDKDF (reference sequence). The CDR3 runs 15 residues. CDR3 DNA sequence: TGTGCCACCAGCAGCGGGACAGGGGTCGCAGAGCCCCAGCATTTT. Residues: CATSSGTGVAEPQHF.

The chain has TRBV6-1 and TRBJ2-7; 12 nucleotides line up with TRBD2. CDR1 MNHNS and CDR2 SASEGT come from the germline V gene. The CDR3 has 18 residues. V lost 1 base, J lost 5 bases, and 12 bases stayed unmatched. The CDR3 coding sequence is TGTGCCAGCAGTGAAGGTTCAAGTCTTCTAGCGGGAGGGCACGAGCAGTACTTC. This encodes CASSEGSSLLAGGHEQYF.

The J gene is TRBJ1-4, the V gene TRBV18, with 7 bases identical to TRBD1. The CDR3 runs to 14 residues. Germline assignment: CDR1 KGHSH and CDR2 LQKENI. V was clipped by 3 bases and J by 7 bases; unmatched bases: 5. Written as DNA, the CDR3 is TGTGCCAGCTCACCCAGAGGGGGCGTTGAAAAACTGTTTTTT. Its protein is CASSPRGGVEKLFF.

This chain joins TRBV5-1 and TRBJ2-3; tentative D call: TRBD2 (6 bases). This CDR3 contains 15 residues. V lost 4 bases and J 4 bases, leaving 16 bases between the germline ends. The V gene's germline CDR1 is SGHRS and CDR2 YFSETQ. In nucleotides, the CDR3 is TGCGCCAGCAGCGAAACCGGGCGGGGCCCAGATACGCAGTATTTT. Translation gives CASSETGRGPDTQYF.

The CDR3 loop is CASSSEQGAGYTF. The CDR3 DNA reads TGTGCCAGCAGCTCAGAGCAGGGGGCTGGCTACACCTTC. The genes are TRBV7-9 and TRBJ1-2; TRBD1 matches 8 bases. Germline lookup yields CDR1 SEHNR and CDR2 FQNEAQ (reference sequence). This CDR3 comprises 13 residues. The junction had 5 bases not matched to a gene; V was cut back by 4 bases and J by 7 bases.

This clone occurred once. This rearrangement joins TRBV11-2 to TRBJ1-4; D is perhaps TRBD1 (5 bases). V gave up 5 bases and J gave up 7 bases, with 11 bases separating them. Germline V gene lookup returns CDR1 SGHAT and CDR2 FQNNGV. The CDR3 sequence is 13 residues long. DNA of the CDR3: TGTGCCAGCAGCCGACGACAGTTTGAAAAACTGTTTTTT. It codes for CASSRRQFEKLFF.

The V gene is TRBV29-1, the J gene TRBJ1-5, with TRBD1 as a possible D gene (6 bases). The V and J ends lost 7 bases and 6 bases respectively, with 22 bases between them. CDR3 length equals 15 residues. Germline V gene data show CDR1 as SQVTM and CDR2 as ANQGSEA. Here the CDR3 reads CSALLAGGVGQPQHF. The CDR3 DNA is TGCAGCGCCCTATTAGCGGGGGGCGTTGGTCAGCCCCAGCATTTT. The full variable domain, with the rest looked up from reference TRBV29-1 and TRBJ1-5, is SAVISQKPSRDICQRGTSLTIQCQVDSQVTMMFWYRQQPGQSLTLIATANQGSEATYESGFVIDKFPISRPNLTFSTLTVSNMSPEDSSIYLCSALLAGGVGQPQHFGDGTRLSIL.